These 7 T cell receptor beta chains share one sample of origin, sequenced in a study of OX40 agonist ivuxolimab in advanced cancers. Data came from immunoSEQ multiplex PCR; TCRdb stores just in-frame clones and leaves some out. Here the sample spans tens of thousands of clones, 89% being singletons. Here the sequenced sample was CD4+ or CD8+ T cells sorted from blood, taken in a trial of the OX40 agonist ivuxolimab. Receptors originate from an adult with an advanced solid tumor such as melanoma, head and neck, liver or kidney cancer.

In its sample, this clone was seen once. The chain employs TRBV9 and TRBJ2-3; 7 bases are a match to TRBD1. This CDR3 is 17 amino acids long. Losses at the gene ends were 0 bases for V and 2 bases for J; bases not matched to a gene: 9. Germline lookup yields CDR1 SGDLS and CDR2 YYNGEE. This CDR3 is CASSVGWDSRLTDTQYF. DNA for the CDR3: TGTGCCAGCAGCGTAGGATGGGACAGCCGTCTCACAGATACGCAGTATTTT.

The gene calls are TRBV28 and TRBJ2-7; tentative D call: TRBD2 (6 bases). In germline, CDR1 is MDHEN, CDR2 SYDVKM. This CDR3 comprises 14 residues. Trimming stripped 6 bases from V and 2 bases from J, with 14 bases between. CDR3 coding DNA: TGTGCCAGCAGGGGGGGAACATTCACCTACGAGCAGTACTTC. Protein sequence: CASRGGTFTYEQYF.

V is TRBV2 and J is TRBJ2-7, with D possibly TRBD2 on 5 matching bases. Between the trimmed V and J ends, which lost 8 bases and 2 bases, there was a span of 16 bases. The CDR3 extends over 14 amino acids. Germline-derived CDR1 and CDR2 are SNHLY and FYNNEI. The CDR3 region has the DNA TGTGCCAGCCGAGGGCAATCTCTCCCCTACGAGCAGTACTTC. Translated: CASRGQSLPYEQYF.

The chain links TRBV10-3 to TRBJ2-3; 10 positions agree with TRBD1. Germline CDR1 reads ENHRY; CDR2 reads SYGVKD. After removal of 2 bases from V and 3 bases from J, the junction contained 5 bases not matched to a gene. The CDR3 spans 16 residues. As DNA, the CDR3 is TGTGCCATCAGTGAGGGGAGGACAGGGGGTACAGATACGCAGTATTTT. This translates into CAISEGRTGGTDTQYF.

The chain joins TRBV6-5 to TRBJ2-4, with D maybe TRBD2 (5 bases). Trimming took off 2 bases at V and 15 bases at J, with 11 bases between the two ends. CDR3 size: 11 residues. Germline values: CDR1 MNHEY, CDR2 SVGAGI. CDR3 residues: CASSYNGVTYF. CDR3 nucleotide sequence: TGTGCCAGCAGTTACAACGGGGTAACGTACTTC.

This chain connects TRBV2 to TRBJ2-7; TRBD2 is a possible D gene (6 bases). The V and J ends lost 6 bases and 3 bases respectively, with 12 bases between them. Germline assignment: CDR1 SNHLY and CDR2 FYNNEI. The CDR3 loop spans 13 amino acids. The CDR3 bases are TGTGCCAGCAGCGTCGGAGGGATCTACGAGCAGTACTTC. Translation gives CASSVGGIYEQYF.

CDR3 bases: TGTGCCAGCAGTTACGGACAGGGGGGAATGGGAAAACTGTTTTTT. Translation: CASSYGQGGMGKLFF. The rearrangement uses TRBV2 and TRBJ1-4; 10 bases match TRBD1. The V segment lost 5 bases and the J segment 10 bases; nucleotides outside the gene matches: 10. Germline V lookup: CDR1 SNHLY, CDR2 FYNNEI. The CDR3 extends over 15 amino acids. The full variable domain, its missing parts supplied by reference TRBV2 and TRBJ1-4, is EPEVTQTPSHQVTQMGQEVILRCVPISNHLYFYWYRQILGQKVEFLVSFYNNEISEKSEIFDDQFSVERPDGSNFTLKIRSTKLEDSAMYFCASSYGQGGMGKLFFGSGTQLSVL.